This T cell receptor beta chain was obtained from a study of shared clonotypes between healthy human individuals. In the case of this clone: Its antigen remains unknown.

Findings of the study overall: The generation probabilities recorded for non-shared clonotypes fell below those of clonotypes shared by all four donors. The represented genetic and exposure-history diversity was limited by the small number of donors. Rarefaction curves obtained for sorted subsets showed sequencing incomplete despite large depth. Expectations were that clonotype sharing among donors would be affected by sequencing depth.

Trimming took 1 base from V and 6 from J; bases not matched to a gene: 7. The germline CDR1 and CDR2 sequences are LNHNV and YYDKDF (reference sequence). The CDR3 is 16 residues long. Using immunoSEQ multiplex PCR, the repertoire was profiled, and TCRdb retains in-frame clones only, with some absent. The sample has some 1,600,000 clones, 95% to 99% seen once. The clonotype originates from a man aged 25 to 40 in good health. The V and J genes are TRBV15 and TRBJ2-2; 8 positions agree with TRBD1. Input material: naive CD4+ T cells sorted from blood. Subset meaning: CD45RA+ positively selected. The CDR3 DNA reads as TGTGCCACCAGCAGAGTGGGTGCAGGGGGCCCCGGGGAGCTGTTTTTT. Its translation: CATSRVGAGGPGELFF.